These T cell receptor beta chains were read from a single sample in a study of OX40 agonist ivuxolimab in advanced cancers. Only in-frame clones appear in the TCRdb table, and some are missing; sequencing was by immunoSEQ multiplex PCR. The sample shows fewer than 85,000 clones, 80% to 90% of them seen only once. The sequenced sample was CD4+ or CD8+ T cells sorted from blood, obtained in a trial of the OX40 agonist ivuxolimab. These receptors came from an adult with an advanced solid tumor such as melanoma, head and neck, liver or kidney cancer. The CDR3 runs from the conserved cysteine through the conserved F or W. The D gene is left open where the match is weak. The listing skips clone size in some rows; elsewhere it reads once, few, many or a size class.

j_call d_call v_call clone_size cdr3_nt cdr3_aa
TRBJ1-5 TRBD1 TRBV10-2 . TGCGCCAGCACCGGGACAGTCAATCAGCCCCAGCATTTT CASTGTVNQPQHF
TRBJ1-2 . TRBV4-3 . TGCGCCAGCAGCCAAGAGGGTAGAGACTTAGATGGCTACACCTTC CASSQEGRDLDGYTF
TRBJ2-1 . TRBV6-5 . TGTGCCAGCAGTTCCGGGCAGAGGGGGCAGTTCTTC CASSSGQRGQFF
TRBJ2-1 TRBD1 TRBV5-7 . TGTGCCAGCAGCTTGGCCGGACAGGGCGGCTCCGAGGATGAGCAGTTCTTC CASSLAGQGGSEDEQFF
TRBJ2-2 TRBD2 TRBV7-3 . TGTGCCAGCAGCTCCTCCCCGACTAGCGGGACCGGGGAGCTGTTTTTT CASSSSPTSGTGELFF
TRBJ2-1 TRBD1 TRBV20-1 . TGCAGTGCAGAGGGGGCCAATGAGCAGTTCTTC CSAEGANEQFF
TRBJ1-2 . TRBV2 . TGTGCCAGCATGGGCAGAACGGAGGGTGGCTACACCTTC CASMGRTEGGYTF
TRBJ1-2 TRBD1 TRBV7-2 . TGTGCCAGCAGCTTGGTTGGGACAGGGAACTATGGCTACACCTTC CASSLVGTGNYGYTF
TRBJ1-5 . TRBV28 . TGTGCCAGCAGTCCCTTAGGTCAGCCCCAGCATTTT CASSPLGQPQHF
TRBJ2-7 . TRBV5-1 . TGCGCCAGCAGCTTGGCGGGGGTTACTCAGTACTTC CASSLAGVTQYF
TRBJ2-3 . TRBV10-3 . TGTGCCATCACTGGGGATACAGATACGCAGTATTTT CAITGDTDTQYF
TRBJ2-2 . TRBV27 . . CASSLSGRQRGAFGNGELFF
TRBJ2-7 TRBD1 TRBV9 . TGTGCCAGCAGCCCCAGGGGGTTGGGAGAGCAGTACTTC CASSPRGLGEQYF
TRBJ2-7 . TRBV7-9 . TGTGCCAGCAGCTTATACAGGTTCGACGAGCAGTACTTC CASSLYRFDEQYF
TRBJ1-1 . TRBV28 . TGTGCCAGCAGTTTCCTACGGGGGGGGGACACTGAAGCTTTCTTT CASSFLRGGDTEAFF
TRBJ1-5 . TRBV7-9 . TGTGCCAGCGGAGTCCCCAATCAGCCCCAGCATTTT CASGVPNQPQHF
TRBJ1-1 . TRBV10-3 . TGTGCCACGCGGGGGGTAGCTGAAGCTTTCTTT CATRGVAEAFF
TRBJ2-3 . TRBV30 . TGTGCCTGGAGTGGGGGCAGGGAGGTCGATACGCAGTATTTT CAWSGGREVDTQYF
TRBJ2-7 . TRBV5-1 once TGCGCCAGCAGCCCTATTACAGCCTACGAGCAGTACTTC CASSPITAYEQYF
TRBJ2-7 TRBD1 TRBV28 . TGTGCCAGCAGTTTACAACAGGGGCCCTACTACGAGCAGTACTTC CASSLQQGPYYEQYF
TRBJ1-1 TRBD1 TRBV4-1 . TGCGCCAGCAGCCCGAATACCAGGGGGTCTGAAGCTTTCTTT CASSPNTRGSEAFF
TRBJ2-2 TRBD1 TRBV11-3 . TGTGCCAGCAGCTCACGGACAGGCCAGACCGGGGAGCTGTTTTTT CASSSRTGQTGELFF
TRBJ2-3 . TRBV7-2 few TGTGCCAGCAGCCCAAGGGCGGGACGACCCCACACAGATACGCAGTATTTT CASSPRAGRPHTDTQYF